This T cell receptor (beta chain) appears in the sequencing data of a study of Ad26.COV2.S vaccination and SARS-CoV-2 variants. Across the whole study: Into the muscle, Ad26.COV2.S was dosed once or twice, 56 days apart.

Trimming left V 5 bases short and J 8 bases short, with 8 bases between. The CDR3 extends over 11 amino acids. As to treatment: roughly 20 received Ad26.COV2.S at low or high dose, single or two shots; about 5 received placebo; per-sample allocation not given. Material that was analyzed had been drawn on day 63 after the first vaccine or placebo injection. The protocol was immunoSEQ multiplex PCR, while the TCRdb copy is restricted to in-frame clones and leaves out a portion. The table lists 300,000 to 400,000 clones, around 87% of them singletons. General study points: Total T cell responses were possibly underestimated by TCR breadth and depth analyses.

To note about this clone: Its specificity is not known.

The V gene is TRBV12-3 or TRBV12-4, the J gene TRBJ2-3; the D is unclear. Sequencing was performed on peripheral blood, taken in a trial of Ad26.COV2.S vaccine versus placebo. The receptor was derived from a person aged 18-65 years who received the Ad26.COV2.S COVID-19 vaccine or a placebo. The CDR3 loop is CASSPSVTQYF. Here the CDR3 DNA reads TGTGCCAGCAGTCCCTCAGTTACGCAGTATTTT.